This T cell receptor (beta chain) stems from a study of identifying expanded T cells in peripheral blood. Study-level points and caveats: Over around two and four weeks, about 15 and 19 clones changed, versus 1.2 between replicates. Variance in clone template counts between approximately 2-week samples significantly increased with total template count across all healthy donors.

Healthy donors had no documented immune events, such as infections, while sampled. This clone was observed a handful of times. Its antigen is not identified. Profiling relied on immunoSEQ multiplex PCR, and the TCRdb table lists in-frame clones only, not all of them. The sample has under 150,000 clones, approximately 86% seen once. The sample consisted of blood. This TCR came from a person aged 18 to 75 in good health.

The DNA for the CDR3 is TGCAGTGCTAGATTGGACACTGAAGCTTTCTTT. Its translation: CSARLDTEAFF. The V gene is TRBV20-1, the J gene TRBJ1-1, with D hard to call. Germline-derived CDR1 and CDR2 are DFQATT and SNEGSKA (reference sequence). The CDR3 runs 11 residues. V lost 2 bases to trimming and J lost 3 bases, with 4 bases between them.